Ten or more counts support the clone carrying this T cell receptor beta chain. Its specificity is unknown. For CDR3 and TCR beta VDJ profiling, genomic DNA was the template used. TCRdb recomputed calls from the reads with MiXCR, one row per CDR3 protein. There are some 140,000 distinct CDR3 sequences in the sample; more than 35% occur only once, and around 8.4% lies in the top ten. These data originate in a study of CD8+CD57+ T cells in acquired aplastic anemia. The wider study: The sorted CD4+ and CD8+ cells yielded an average around 3.2 ug of DNA. Sequencing produced an average of about 10 million reads per healthy donor for CD4+ cells.

Germline CDR1 reads SQVTM; CDR2 reads ANQGSEA. The V end lost 8 bases, the J end lost 2 bases, and 12 bases lay between the germline ends. The CDR3 consists of 12 residues. Study-wide results and caveats: Found in both controls and patients were around 31 CD8+ CDR3 sequences. CD8+ Simpson's diversity in patients was not significantly different from that in controls.

The chain joins TRBV29-1 to TRBJ1-2, with unresolved D. The TCR was taken from a human donor in good health, serving as a control. Source material: sorted CD4+, CD8+, or CD8+CD57+ T cells (not recorded which) from PBMCs. As DNA, the CDR3 is TGCAGCACCCTCGGGCAAAACTATGGCTACACCTTC. Translated: CSTLGQNYGYTF.